Sequencing of this T cell receptor beta chain was carried out in a study of memory CD4+ T cells and cytomegalovirus serostatus. At the level of the study: This sample comes from healthy Belgian adults, about nine CMV seropositive, about 23 seronegative.

Single viable CD3+CD4+CD8-CD45RO+ cells were sorted as the memory CD4+ T cells. CD4+ T cells were isolated by positive magnetic selection. The germline V gene has CDR1 SGHTA and CDR2 FQGNSA. V shed 6 bases and J shed 6 bases, with 17 bases lying between them. This CDR3 comprises 14 residues. Here immunoSEQ multiplex PCR was the method, and the copy in TCRdb shows in-frame clones only, minus some. This table holds approximately 46,000 clones, 79% found once. The J gene is TRBJ1-1, the V gene TRBV7-2; no clear D gene. This TCR came from an adult in good health and CMV-seronegative. Sample: memory CD4+ T cells from blood. CDR3 in DNA: TGTGCCAGCAGGCGAGAACACGGTCAAGCTGAAGCTTTCTTT. Protein product: CASRREHGQAEAFF.